The 12 T cell receptor beta chains listed next were all sequenced from one sample in a study of T cell responses to AZD1222 COVID-19 vaccine. Assay used: immunoSEQ multiplex PCR; TCRdb lists only in-frame clones, some missing. The data hold around 150,000 clones, with approximately 91% observed a single time. Specimen: peripheral blood, collected on day 0 of AZD1222 vaccination. These receptors originate from an adult in good health.

CDR3 in DNA: TGTGCCTTCTCCCGGGACCGACCCATCAGCTACACCTTC. Its translation is CAFSRDRPISYTF. V gene TRBV30 combines with J gene TRBJ1-2, with D perhaps matching TRBD1 (5 bases). Deletions cut 7 bases from V and 9 bases from J, with 21 bases between. This CDR3 region has 13 residues. From germline, CDR1 is GTSNPN and CDR2 SVGIG (reference sequence).

This clone was found once. V is TRBV6-4 and J is TRBJ1-1; tentative D call: TRBD1 (5 bases). This CDR3 region has 15 residues. Germline loops: CDR1 MRHNA, CDR2 SNTAGT. The V gene lost 2 bases and the J gene lost 4 bases, with 14 bases spanning the gap. This CDR3 reads CASSDDGALSTEAFF. CDR3 in DNA: TGTGCCAGCAGTGACGACGGGGCCCTGAGCACTGAAGCTTTCTTT.

The chain is built from TRBV25-1 and TRBJ1-3; no definite D call. The CDR3 consists of 13 residues. CDR1 and CDR2 (germline): MGHDK, SYGVNS. V shed 4 bases and J shed 1 base, with 5 bases lying between them. The CDR3 loop reads CASSATSGNTIYF. The CDR3 nucleotides read TGTGCCAGCAGTGCGACGTCTGGAAACACCATATATTTT.

The chain recombines TRBV18 with TRBJ1-6; no definite D call. The V end lost 3 bases, the J end lost 10 bases, and 10 bases lay between the germline ends. Germline values: CDR1 KGHSH, CDR2 LQKENI. This CDR3 has 13 residues. The DNA of the CDR3 is TGTGCCAGCTCACCTCGTTCGGGGTCACCCCTCCACTTT. It is translated as CASSPRSGSPLHF.

V usage is TRBV28 and J usage is TRBJ1-2; a possible D gene is TRBD1 (5 bases). Germline CDR1 MDHEN, CDR2 SYDVKM. The V and J ends lost 6 bases and 1 base respectively, with 21 bases between them. The CDR3 covers 17 residues. The CDR3 DNA reads TGTGCCAGCAGCCGCGGGACGGCCTTACCCCATAACTATGGCTACACCTTC. Translating it yields CASSRGTALPHNYGYTF.

Worth noting for this clone: Germline and junction disagree at one end, which may indicate a read error. The chain carries TRBV19 and TRBJ2-7, with a tentative D call TRBD2 (5 bases). Germline CDR1 is LNHDA and CDR2 is SQIVND (reference sequence). The CDR3 is 14 amino acids. CDR3 protein: CASSNGRETYEQYF. CDR3 nucleotides: TGTGCCAGCAGTAACGGACGGGAAACCTACGAGCAGTACTTC.

The table lists this clone with a few counts. V usage is TRBV18 and J usage is TRBJ1-6, with no clear D. Germline V CDR1 and CDR2: KGHSH, LQKENI. Deletions cut 3 bases from V and 8 bases from J, with 20 bases between. The CDR3 is made up of 17 amino acids. CDR3 protein: CASSPSETTGIYSPLHF. The DNA of the CDR3 is TGTGCCAGCTCACCCTCCGAGACGACGGGGATATATTCACCCCTCCACTTT.

The chain couples TRBV28 to TRBJ2-7; 12 bases map to TRBD1. Germline CDR1 and CDR2: MDHEN and SYDVKM. V lost 1 base to trimming and J lost 7 bases; unmatched junction nucleotides: 8. This CDR3 is built from 16 residues. CDR3 sequence: CASSLYTGTGGYEQYF. The CDR3 nucleotides read TGTGCCAGCAGTTTATATACCGGGACAGGGGGCTATGAGCAGTACTTC.

This clone turned up a few times. The genes are TRBV4-2 and TRBJ1-6; D ambiguous. This CDR3 has 16 amino acids. Germline CDR1 reads LGHNA; CDR2 reads YNFKEQ. The V end was cut by 3 bases, the J end by 5 bases, with 14 bases between. In DNA, the CDR3 is TGTGCCAGCAGCCATGGTGAGGTCGCGGATAATTCACCCCTCCACTTT. Protein: CASSHGEVADNSPLHF.

The J gene is TRBJ1-2, the V gene TRBV30, with D unclear. Germline CDR1 and CDR2: GTSNPN and SVGIG (reference sequence). The CDR3 length is 11 residues. CDR3 sequence (DNA): TGTGCTCTGACTCTCTCATATGGCTACACCTTC. Translating gives CALTLSYGYTF. Based on the CDR3 plus reference TRBV30 and TRBJ1-2, the full variable domain is SQTIHQWPATLVQPVGSPLSLECTVEGTSNPNLYWYRQAAGRGLQLLFYSVGIGQISSEVPQNLSASRPQDRQFILSSKKLLLSDSGFYLCALTLSYGYTFGSGTRLTVV.

CDR3 sequence: CASSLMGRGGLNTGELFF. As DNA, the CDR3 is TGTGCCAGCAGCTTGATGGGGAGGGGCGGCTTGAACACCGGGGAGCTGTTTTTT. The genes are TRBV11-2 and TRBJ2-2, with 7 bases lining up with TRBD2. The length of the CDR3 is 18 residues. Germline values: CDR1 SGHAT, CDR2 FQNNGV. The V segment lost 3 bases and the J segment 1 base; nucleotides outside the gene matches: 11. Filled out from reference TRBV11-2 and TRBJ2-2, the complete variable domain reads EAGVAQSPRYKIIEKRQSVAFWCNPISGHATLYWYQQILGQGPKLLIQFQNNGVVDDSQLPKDRFSAERLKGVDSTLKIQPAKLEDSAVYLCASSLMGRGGLNTGELFFGEGSRLTVL.

V is TRBV30 and J is TRBJ2-7; no definite D call. Germline CDR1 and CDR2: GTSNPN and SVGIG (reference sequence). V dropped 0 bases and J dropped 2 bases, with 5 bases sitting between them. The CDR3 has 12 amino acids. CDR3 loop: CAWSVIPYEQYF. Written as DNA, the CDR3 is TGTGCCTGGAGTGTAATACCCTACGAGCAGTACTTC. The complete variable domain, with remaining parts taken from reference TRBV30 and TRBJ2-7, reads SQTIHQWPATLVQPVGSPLSLECTVEGTSNPNLYWYRQAAGRGLQLLFYSVGIGQISSEVPQNLSASRPQDRQFILSSKKLLLSDSGFYLCAWSVIPYEQYFGPGTRLTVT.